This T cell receptor beta chain came from a study of early T cells in non-severe SARS-CoV-2 infection. Across the study: Sequenced material consisted of bulk RNA (from unsorted whole blood), and chains were unpaired.

Germline-derived CDR1 and CDR2 are MNHEY and SVGAGI. Trimming took off 5 bases at V and 4 bases at J, with 11 bases between the two ends. CDR3 length: 13 amino acids. A few counts support this clonotype. The antigen is not known. General study points: Private and CD4 specificities were missed by VDJdb matching, which favored anti-spike CD8 responses.

Individual cDNA molecules each received unique molecular identifiers attached to them. TCRdb ran MiXCR on the 5' RACE reads and lists one entry per CDR3 protein. The repertoire consists of tens of thousands of distinct CDR3 sequences, with 12% occurring once and the leading ten covering about 1%. The sequence came from an adult who was a healthcare worker with PCR-confirmed SARS-CoV-2 infection or an uninfected control (not recorded which). The donor label of this sample is uncertain. The V and J genes are TRBV6-5 and TRBJ1-2; tentative D call: TRBD1 (5 bases). Sequences were derived from whole blood, sampled at baseline. The CDR3 region is CASSKGPTYGYTF. The DNA of the CDR3 is TGTGCCAGCAGTAAGGGACCGACCTATGGCTACACCTTC.